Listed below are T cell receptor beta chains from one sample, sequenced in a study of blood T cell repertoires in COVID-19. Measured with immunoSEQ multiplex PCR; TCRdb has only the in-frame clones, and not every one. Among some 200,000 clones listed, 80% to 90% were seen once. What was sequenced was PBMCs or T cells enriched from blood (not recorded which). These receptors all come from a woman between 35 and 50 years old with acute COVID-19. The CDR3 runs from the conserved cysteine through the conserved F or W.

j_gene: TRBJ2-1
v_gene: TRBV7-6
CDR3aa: CASSPRLAAYNEQFF

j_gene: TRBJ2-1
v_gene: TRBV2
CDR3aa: CASSSRDRKRNEQFF

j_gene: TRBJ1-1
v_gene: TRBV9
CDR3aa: CASSVEGVGNTEAFF

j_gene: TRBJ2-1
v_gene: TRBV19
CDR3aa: CASSKKGLKLEQFF

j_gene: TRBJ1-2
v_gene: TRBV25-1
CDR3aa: CASSESPGAGYTF

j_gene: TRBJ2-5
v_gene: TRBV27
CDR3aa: CASSLLGSGGGETQYF

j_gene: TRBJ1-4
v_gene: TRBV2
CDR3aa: CASRATVKGGDEKLFF

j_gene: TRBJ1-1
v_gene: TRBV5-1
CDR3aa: CASSGGTEAFF

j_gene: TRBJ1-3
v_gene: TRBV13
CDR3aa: CASSLQRRDLLIPNTIYF

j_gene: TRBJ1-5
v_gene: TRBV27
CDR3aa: CASSFRRGPSNQPQHF

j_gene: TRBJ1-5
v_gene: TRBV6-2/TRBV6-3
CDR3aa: CASTPASGENQPQHF

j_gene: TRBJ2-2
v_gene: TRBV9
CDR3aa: CASSVVSASGFNGELFF

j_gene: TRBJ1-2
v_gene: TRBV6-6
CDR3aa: CASSTGQYYGYTF

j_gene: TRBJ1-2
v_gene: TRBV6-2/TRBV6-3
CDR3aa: CASSRTGVLPGYTF

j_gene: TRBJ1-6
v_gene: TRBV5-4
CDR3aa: CASSLPTGSNSPLHF

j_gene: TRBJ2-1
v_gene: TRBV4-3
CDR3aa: CASSQEGGVNEQFF

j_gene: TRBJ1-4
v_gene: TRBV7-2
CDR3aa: CASSRNPVDTAFEKLFF

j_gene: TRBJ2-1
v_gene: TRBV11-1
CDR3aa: CASSIRDNEQFF

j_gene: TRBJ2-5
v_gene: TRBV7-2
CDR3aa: CASSLGGHPTQYF

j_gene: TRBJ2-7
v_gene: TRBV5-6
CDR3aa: CASSLGWSEQYF

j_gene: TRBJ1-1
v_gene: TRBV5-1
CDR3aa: CASSLGRGYGDTEAFF

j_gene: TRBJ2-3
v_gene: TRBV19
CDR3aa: CASSTRRGGDTQYF

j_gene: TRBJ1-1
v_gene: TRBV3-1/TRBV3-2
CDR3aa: CASSQAFLNTEAFF

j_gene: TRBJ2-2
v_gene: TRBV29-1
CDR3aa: CSVPRTANTGELFF

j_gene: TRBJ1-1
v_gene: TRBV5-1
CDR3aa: CASSLVAGADTEAFF

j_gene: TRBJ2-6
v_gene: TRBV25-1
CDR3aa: CASARGQGLSGANVLTF

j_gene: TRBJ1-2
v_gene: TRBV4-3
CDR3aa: CASSQARRLAPEYGYTF

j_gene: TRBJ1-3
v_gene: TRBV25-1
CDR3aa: CASSRTGSSGNTIYF

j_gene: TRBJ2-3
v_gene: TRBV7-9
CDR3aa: CASSQPGQGAGTQYF

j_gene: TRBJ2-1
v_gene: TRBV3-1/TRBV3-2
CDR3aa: CASSPSPGIYEQFF

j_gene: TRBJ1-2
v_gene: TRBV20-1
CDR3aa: CSARIPEGYTF

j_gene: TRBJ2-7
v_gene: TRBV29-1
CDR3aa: CSVEADSAVSYEQYF

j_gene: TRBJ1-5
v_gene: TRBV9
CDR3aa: CASSRGGQGGYQPQHF

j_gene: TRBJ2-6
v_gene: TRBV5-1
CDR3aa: CASSLAGRGANVLTF

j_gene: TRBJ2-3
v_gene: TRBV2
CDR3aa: CASSVLTQRTDTQYF

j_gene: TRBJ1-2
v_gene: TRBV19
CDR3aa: CASSTVRDRGSHNYGYTF

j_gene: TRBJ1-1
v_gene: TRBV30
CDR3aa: CAWLERGTEAFF

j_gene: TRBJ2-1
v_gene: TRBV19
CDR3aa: CASLGEGTHNEQFF

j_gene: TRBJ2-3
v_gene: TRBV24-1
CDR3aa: CATSGGRARGSPDTQYF

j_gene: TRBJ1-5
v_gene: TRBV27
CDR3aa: CAGTQGCQPQHF

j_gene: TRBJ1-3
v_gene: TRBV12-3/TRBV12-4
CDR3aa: CASVGSSGNTIYF

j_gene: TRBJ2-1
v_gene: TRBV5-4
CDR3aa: CASSGTRSSYNEQFF

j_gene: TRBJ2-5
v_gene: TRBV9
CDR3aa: CASSVEPGQQETQYF

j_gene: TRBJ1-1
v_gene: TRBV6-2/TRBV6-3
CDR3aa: CASSYRLNGGDTEAFF

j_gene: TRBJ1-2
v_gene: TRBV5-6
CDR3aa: CASSFRTGGARYGYTF

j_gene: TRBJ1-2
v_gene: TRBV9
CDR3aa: CASSVARGKDSGYGYTF

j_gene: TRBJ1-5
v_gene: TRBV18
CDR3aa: CASSPSGRIQPQHF

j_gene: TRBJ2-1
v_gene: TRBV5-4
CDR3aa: CASSAGTGGRWEQFF

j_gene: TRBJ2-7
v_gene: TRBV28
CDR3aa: CASSFLLSPHPGGLTYEQYF

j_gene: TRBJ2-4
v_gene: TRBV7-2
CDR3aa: CASSPRTRSAKNIQYF

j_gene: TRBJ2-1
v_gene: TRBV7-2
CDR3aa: CASSPYPGLAGLNEQFF

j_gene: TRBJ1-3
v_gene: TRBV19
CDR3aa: CASSMGALQQGEAGNTIYF

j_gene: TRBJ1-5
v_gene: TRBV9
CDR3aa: CASSVAGGQPQHF